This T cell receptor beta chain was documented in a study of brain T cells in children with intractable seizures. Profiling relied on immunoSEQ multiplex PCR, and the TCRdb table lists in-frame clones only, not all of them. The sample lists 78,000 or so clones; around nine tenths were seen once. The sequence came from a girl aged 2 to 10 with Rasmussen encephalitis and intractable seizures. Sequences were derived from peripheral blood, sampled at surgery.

The CDR3 sequence: CASSEPGTGSYEQYF. In DNA form, the CDR3 reads TGTGCCAGCAGTGAACCCGGGACAGGTTCCTACGAGCAGTACTTC. The rearrangement links TRBV25-1 to TRBJ2-7; 8 bases are shared with TRBD1. Germline V lookup: CDR1 MGHDK, CDR2 SYGVNS. The junction had 4 bases not matched to a gene; V was cut back by 2 bases and J by 1 base. This CDR3 contains 15 residues.